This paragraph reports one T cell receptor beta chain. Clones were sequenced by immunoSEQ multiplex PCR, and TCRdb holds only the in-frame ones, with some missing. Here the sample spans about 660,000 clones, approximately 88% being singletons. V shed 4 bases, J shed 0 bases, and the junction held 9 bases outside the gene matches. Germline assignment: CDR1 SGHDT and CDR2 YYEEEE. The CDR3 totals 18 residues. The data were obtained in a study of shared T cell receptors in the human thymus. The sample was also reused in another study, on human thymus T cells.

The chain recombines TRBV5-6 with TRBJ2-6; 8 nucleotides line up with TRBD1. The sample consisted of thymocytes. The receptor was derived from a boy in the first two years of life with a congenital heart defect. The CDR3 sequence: CASSAMDRDHSGANVLTF. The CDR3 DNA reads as TGTGCCAGCAGCGCCATGGACAGGGATCACTCTGGGGCCAACGTCCTGACTTTC. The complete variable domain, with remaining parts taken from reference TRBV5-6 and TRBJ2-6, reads DAGVTQSPTHLIKTRGQQVTLRCSPKSGHDTVSWYQQALGQGPQFIFQYYEEEERQRGNFPDRFSGHQFPNYSSELNVNALLLGDSALYLCASSAMDRDHSGANVLTFGAGSRLTVL.